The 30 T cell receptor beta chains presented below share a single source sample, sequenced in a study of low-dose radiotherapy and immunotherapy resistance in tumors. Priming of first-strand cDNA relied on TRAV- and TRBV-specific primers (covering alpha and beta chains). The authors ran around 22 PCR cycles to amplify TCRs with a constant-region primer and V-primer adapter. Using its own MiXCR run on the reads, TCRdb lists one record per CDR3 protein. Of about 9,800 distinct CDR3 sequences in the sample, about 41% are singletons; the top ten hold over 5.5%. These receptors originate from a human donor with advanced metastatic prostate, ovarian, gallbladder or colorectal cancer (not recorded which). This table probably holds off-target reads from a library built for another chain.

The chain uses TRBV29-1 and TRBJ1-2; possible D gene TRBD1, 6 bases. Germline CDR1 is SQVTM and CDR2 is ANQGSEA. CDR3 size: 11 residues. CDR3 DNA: TGCAGTTCCGGGACAATCTATGGCTACACCTTC. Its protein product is CSSGTIYGYTF.

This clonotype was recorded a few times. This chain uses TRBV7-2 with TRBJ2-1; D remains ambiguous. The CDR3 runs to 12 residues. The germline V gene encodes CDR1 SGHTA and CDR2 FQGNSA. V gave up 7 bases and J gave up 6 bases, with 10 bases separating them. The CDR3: CASTHRVNEQFF. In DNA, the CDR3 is TGTGCCAGCACCCATCGCGTCAATGAGCAGTTCTTC.

CDR3 region: CASSPGLAGIEQFF. The DNA for the CDR3 is TGTGCCAGCTCACCAGGACTAGCGGGGATTGAGCAGTTCTTC. The J gene is TRBJ2-1, the V gene TRBV18; 12 positions match TRBD2. With V trimmed by 2 bases and J by 9 bases, 2 bases remained unmatched. Germline V gene sequence: CDR1 KGHSH, CDR2 LQKENI. The CDR3 is 14 residues long.

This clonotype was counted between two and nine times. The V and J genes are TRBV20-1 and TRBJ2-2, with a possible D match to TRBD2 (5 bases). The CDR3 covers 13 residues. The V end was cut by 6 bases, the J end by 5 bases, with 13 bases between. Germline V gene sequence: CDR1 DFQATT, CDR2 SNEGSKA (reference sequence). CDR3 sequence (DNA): TGCAGTGCCCCCGGAGAGGGAACCGGGGAGCTGTTTTTT. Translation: CSAPGEGTGELFF.

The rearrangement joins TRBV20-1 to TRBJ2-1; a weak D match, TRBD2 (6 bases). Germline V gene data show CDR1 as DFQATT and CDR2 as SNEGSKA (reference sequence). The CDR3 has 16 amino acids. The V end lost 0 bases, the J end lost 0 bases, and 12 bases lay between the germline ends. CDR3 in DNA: TGCAGTGCTAGAGATAAACGGGAGAGCTCCTACAATGAGCAGTTCTTC. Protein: CSARDKRESSYNEQFF.

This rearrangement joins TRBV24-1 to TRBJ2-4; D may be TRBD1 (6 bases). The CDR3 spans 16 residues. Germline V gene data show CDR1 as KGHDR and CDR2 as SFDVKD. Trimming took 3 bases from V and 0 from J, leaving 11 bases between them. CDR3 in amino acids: CATSDTTGGAKNIQYF. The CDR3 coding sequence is TGTGCCACCAGTGATACGACAGGAGGAGCCAAAAACATTCAGTACTTC.

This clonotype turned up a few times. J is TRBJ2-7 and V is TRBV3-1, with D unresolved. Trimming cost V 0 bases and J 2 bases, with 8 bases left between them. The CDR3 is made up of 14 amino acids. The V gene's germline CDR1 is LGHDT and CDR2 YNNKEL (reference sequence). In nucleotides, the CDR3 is TGTGCCAGCAGCCAAGACAGTAAAACCTACGAGCAGTACTTC. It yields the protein CASSQDSKTYEQYF.

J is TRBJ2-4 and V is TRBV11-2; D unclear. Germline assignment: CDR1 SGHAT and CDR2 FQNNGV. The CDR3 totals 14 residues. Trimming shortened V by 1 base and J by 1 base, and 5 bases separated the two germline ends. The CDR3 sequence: CASSLAVAKNIQYF. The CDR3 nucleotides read TGTGCCAGCAGCTTAGCGGTCGCCAAAAACATTCAGTACTTC. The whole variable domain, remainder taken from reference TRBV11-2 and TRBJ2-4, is EAGVAQSPRYKIIEKRQSVAFWCNPISGHATLYWYQQILGQGPKLLIQFQNNGVVDDSQLPKDRFSAERLKGVDSTLKIQPAKLEDSAVYLCASSLAVAKNIQYFGAGTRLSVL.

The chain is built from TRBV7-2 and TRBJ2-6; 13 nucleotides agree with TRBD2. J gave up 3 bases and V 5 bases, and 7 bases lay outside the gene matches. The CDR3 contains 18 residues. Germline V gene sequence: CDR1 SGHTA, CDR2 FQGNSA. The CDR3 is CASSVTSGGAIGANVLTF. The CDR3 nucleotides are TGTGCCAGCAGCGTTACTAGCGGGGGGGCCATTGGGGCCAACGTCCTGACTTTC.

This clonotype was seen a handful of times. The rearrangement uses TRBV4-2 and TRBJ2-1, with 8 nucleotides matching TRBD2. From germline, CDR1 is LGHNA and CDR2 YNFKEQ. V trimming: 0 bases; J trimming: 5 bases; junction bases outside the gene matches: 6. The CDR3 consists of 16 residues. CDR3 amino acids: CASSQEVRGGNNEQFF. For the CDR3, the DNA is TGTGCCAGCAGCCAAGAAGTTCGCGGGGGGAACAATGAGCAGTTCTTC.

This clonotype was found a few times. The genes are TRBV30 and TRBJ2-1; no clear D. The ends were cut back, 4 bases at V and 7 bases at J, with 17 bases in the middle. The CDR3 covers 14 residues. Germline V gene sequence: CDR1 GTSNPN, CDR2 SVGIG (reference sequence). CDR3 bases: TGTGCCTGGATCGAGAAATGGGTTACGAATGAGCAGTTCTTC. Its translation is CAWIEKWVTNEQFF.

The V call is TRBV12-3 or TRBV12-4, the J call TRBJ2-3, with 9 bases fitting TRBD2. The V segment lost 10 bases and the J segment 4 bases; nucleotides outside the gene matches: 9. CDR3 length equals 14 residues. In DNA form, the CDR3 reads TGTGCCACCGGGGCGCGGGGGGGCCCAGATACGCAGTATTTT. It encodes CATGARGGPDTQYF.

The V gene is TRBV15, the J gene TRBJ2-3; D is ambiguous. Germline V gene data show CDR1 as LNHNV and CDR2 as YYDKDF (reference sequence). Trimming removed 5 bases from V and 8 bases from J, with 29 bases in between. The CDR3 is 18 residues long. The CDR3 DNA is TGTGCCACCAGCCCACCTATATGGCGTGGTCTGGAAAACGGTACGCAGTATTTT. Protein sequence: CATSPPIWRGLENGTQYF. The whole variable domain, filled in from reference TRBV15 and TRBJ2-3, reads DAMVIQNPRYQVTQFGKPVTLSCSQTLNHNVMYWYQQKSSQAPKLLFHYYDKDFNNEADTPDNFQSRRPNTSFCFLDIRSPGLGDTAMYLCATSPPIWRGLENGTQYFGPGTRLTVL.

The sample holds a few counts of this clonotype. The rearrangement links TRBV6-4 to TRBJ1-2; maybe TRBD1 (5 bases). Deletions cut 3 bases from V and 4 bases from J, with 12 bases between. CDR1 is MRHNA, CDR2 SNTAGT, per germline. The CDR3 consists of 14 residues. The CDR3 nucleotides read TGTGCCAGCAGTGAGCTCTCCGGGGGCTATGGCTACACCTTC. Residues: CASSELSGGYGYTF.

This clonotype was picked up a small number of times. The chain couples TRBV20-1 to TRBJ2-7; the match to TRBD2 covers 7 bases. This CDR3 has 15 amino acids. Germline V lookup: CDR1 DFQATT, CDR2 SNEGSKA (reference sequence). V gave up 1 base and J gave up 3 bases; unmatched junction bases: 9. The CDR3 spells CSARAPREVYYEQYF. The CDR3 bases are TGCAGTGCTAGAGCTCCACGGGAGGTGTACTACGAGCAGTACTTC.

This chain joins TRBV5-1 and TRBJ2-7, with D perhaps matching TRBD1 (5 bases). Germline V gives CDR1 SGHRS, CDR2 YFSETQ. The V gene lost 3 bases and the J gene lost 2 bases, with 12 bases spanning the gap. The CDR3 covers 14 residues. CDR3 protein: CASSSTGPTYEQYF. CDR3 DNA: TGCGCCAGCAGCTCCACAGGCCCAACCTACGAGCAGTACTTC.

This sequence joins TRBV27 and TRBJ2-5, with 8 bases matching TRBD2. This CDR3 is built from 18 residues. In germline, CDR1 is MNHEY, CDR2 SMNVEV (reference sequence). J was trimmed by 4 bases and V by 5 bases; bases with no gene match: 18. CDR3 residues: CASSPNSLGLAGAETQYF. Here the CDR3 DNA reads TGTGCCAGCAGTCCCAATTCCCTCGGACTAGCAGGAGCAGAGACCCAGTACTTC.

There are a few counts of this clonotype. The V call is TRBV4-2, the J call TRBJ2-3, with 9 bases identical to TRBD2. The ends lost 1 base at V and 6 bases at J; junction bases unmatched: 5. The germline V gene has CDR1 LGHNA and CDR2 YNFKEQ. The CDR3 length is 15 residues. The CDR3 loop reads CASSQGGGAMDTQYF. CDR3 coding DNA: TGTGCCAGCAGCCAAGGCGGGGGGGCCATGGATACGCAGTATTTT.

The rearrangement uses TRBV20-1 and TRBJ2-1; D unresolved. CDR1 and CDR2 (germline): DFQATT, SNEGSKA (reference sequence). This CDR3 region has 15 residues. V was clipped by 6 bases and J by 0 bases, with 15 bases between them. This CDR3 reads CSAPLVASSYNEQFF. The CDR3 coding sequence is TGCAGTGCCCCCCTGGTGGCTTCCTCCTACAATGAGCAGTTCTTC.

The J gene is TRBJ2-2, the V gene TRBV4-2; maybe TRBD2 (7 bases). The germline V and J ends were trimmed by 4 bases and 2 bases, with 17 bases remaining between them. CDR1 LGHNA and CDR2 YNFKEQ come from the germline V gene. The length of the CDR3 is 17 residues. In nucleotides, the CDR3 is TGTGCCAGCAGCCGGCTAGGGGGGGTGATAAACACCGGGGAGCTGTTTTTT. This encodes CASSRLGGVINTGELFF.

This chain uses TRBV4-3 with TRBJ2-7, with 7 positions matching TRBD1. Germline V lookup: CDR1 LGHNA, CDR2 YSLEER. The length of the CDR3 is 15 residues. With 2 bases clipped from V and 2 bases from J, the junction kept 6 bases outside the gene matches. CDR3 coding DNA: TGCGCCAGCAGCCAATTAACTCAGGGGGCCTACGAGCAGTACTTC. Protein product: CASSQLTQGAYEQYF.

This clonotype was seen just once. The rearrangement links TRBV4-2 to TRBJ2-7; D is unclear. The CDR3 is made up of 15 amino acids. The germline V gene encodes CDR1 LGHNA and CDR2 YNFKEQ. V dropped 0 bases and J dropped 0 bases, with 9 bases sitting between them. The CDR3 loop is CASSQDQESSYEQYF. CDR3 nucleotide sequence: TGTGCCAGCAGCCAAGATCAGGAGAGCTCCTACGAGCAGTACTTC.

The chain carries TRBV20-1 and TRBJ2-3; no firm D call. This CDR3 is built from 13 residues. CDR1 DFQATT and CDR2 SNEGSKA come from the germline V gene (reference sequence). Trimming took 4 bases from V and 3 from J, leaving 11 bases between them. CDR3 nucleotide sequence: TGCAGTGCTAAAGCCCTTAAGACAGATACGCAGTATTTT. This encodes CSAKALKTDTQYF.

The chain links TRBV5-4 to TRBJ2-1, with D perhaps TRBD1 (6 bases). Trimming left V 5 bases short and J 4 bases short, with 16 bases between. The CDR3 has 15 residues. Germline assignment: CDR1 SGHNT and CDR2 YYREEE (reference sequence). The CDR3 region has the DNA TGTGCCAGCAGAAAAGGGACAAGTTTGTACAATGAGCAGTTCTTC. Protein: CASRKGTSLYNEQFF.

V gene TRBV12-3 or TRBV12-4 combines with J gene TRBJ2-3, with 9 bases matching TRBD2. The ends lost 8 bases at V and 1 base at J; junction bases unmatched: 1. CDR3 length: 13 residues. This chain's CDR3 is CASRTSGTDTQYF. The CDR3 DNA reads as TGTGCCAGCCGGACTAGCGGCACAGATACGCAGTATTTT.

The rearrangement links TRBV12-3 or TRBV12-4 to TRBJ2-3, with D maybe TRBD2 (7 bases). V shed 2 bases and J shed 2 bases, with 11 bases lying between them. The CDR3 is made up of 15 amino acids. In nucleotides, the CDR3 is TGTGCCAGCAGTTTACGGGGGGCTTCCACAGATACGCAGTATTTT. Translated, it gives CASSLRGASTDTQYF.

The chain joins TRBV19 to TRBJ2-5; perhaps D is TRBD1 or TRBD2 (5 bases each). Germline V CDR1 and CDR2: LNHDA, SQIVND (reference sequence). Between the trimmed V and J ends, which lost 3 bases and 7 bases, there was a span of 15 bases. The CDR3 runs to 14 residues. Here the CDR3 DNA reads TGTGCCAGTAGTATCCGTCGGGGCCGGGGGACCCAGTACTTC. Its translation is CASSIRRGRGTQYF.

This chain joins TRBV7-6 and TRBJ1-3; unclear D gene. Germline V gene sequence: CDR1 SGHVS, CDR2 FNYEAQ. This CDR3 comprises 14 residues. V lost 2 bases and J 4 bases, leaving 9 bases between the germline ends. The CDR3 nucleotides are TGTGCCAGCAGCTTAAGCAGTGCGGGAAACACCATATATTTT. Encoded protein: CASSLSSAGNTIYF.

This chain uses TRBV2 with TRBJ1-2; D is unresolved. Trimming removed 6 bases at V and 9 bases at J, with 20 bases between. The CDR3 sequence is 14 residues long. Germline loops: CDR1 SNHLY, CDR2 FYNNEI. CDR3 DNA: TGTGCCAGCAGCGAGGGAGGCCCGCTTAGTAGCTACACCTTC. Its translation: CASSEGGPLSSYTF.

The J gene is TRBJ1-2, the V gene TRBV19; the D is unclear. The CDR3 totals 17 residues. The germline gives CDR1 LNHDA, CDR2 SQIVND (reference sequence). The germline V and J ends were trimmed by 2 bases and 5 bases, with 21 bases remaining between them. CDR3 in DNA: TGTGCCAGTAGTATACCTGCCACATACCGCGGCGCGTATGGCTACACCTTC. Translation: CASSIPATYRGAYGYTF.